These 28 T cell receptor beta chains were sequenced from one sample in a study of blood T cell repertoires in COVID-19 (dated by TCRdb to 2020 to 2021). Libraries were made using the immunoSEQ multiplex PCR assay. The clones in this table, taken by TCRdb from immuneACCESS, are in-frame only. Not every clone is retained; where verified, under half of the shortfall comes from an unresolved V gene, and the cause of the rest is unknown. This sample gives 55,000 to 75,000 clones in total; around nine tenths of them show up just once. The ten largest make up nearly 7.5% of the sample. Sequencing input: peripheral blood. The receptor source for this set is a human donor with active COVID-19. The donor label of this sample is uncertain.

V is TRBV2 and J is TRBJ2-7, with 7 bases aligning to TRBD2. The trim removed 7 bases at V and 5 bases at J, leaving 17 bases unmatched. The CDR3 sequence is 16 residues long. The germline V gene has CDR1 SNHLY and CDR2 FYNNEI. CDR3 in amino acids: CASNSVQGGSIHEQYF. CDR3 nucleotide sequence: TGTGCCAGCAACAGTGTACAAGGCGGGAGTATCCACGAGCAGTACTTC.

The V call is TRBV4-1, the J call TRBJ1-2, with D perhaps TRBD1 (5 bases). V was cut by 4 bases and J by 4 bases, with 13 bases left in between. The length of the CDR3 is 14 residues. The germline V gene encodes CDR1 MGHRA and CDR2 YSYEKL. The DNA for the CDR3 is TGCGCCAGCAGCCGCGGGGGGGGTAGCTATGGCTACACCTTC. This gives the protein CASSRGGGSYGYTF.

The chain couples TRBV6-6 to TRBJ2-3, with TRBD2 matching over 11 bases. CDR1 and CDR2 from the germline V gene are MNHNY and SVGAGI (reference sequence). This CDR3 is 18 amino acids long. V was pared by 6 bases and J by 0 bases, with 11 bases of the junction left unmatched. CDR3 nucleotides: TGTGCCAGCAGCCGAGCAAAAAGGACTAGCGGGAGCACAGATACGCAGTATTTT. Its protein product is CASSRAKRTSGSTDTQYF.

The rearrangement links TRBV29-1 to TRBJ1-2; a possible D gene is TRBD1 (5 bases). Germline CDR1 and CDR2: SQVTM and ANQGSEA. The CDR3 spans 13 residues. V was pared by 7 bases and J by 4 bases, with 16 bases between. The CDR3 sequence: CSAGPGQGYGYTF. CDR3 bases: TGCAGCGCTGGCCCCGGCCAGGGCTATGGCTACACCTTC.

The chain links TRBV28 to TRBJ2-7, with 8 bases matching TRBD1. Germline V lookup: CDR1 MDHEN, CDR2 SYDVKM. V shed 5 bases, J shed 5 bases, and the junction held 8 bases outside the gene matches. This CDR3 is 14 amino acids long. Written as DNA, the CDR3 is TGTGCCAGCAGTCCCAGGGGGCTTGAGAACGAGCAGTACTTC. This gives the protein CASSPRGLENEQYF.

The chain couples TRBV5-4 to TRBJ1-1; no reliable D call. V was shortened by 0 bases and J by 0 bases, with 3 bases between the two germline ends. CDR1 SGHNT and CDR2 YYREEE come from the germline V gene (reference sequence). This CDR3 comprises 13 residues. The DNA of the CDR3 is TGTGCCAGCAGCTTGGGGCTGAACACTGAAGCTTTCTTT. It is translated as CASSLGLNTEAFF. Full variable domain (remainder filled in from reference TRBV5-4 and TRBJ1-1): ETGVTQSPTHLIKTRGQQVTLRCSSQSGHNTVSWYQQALGQGPQFIFQYYREEENGRGNFPPRFSGLQFPNYSSELNVNALELDDSALYLCASSLGLNTEAFFGQGTRLTVV.

This chain joins TRBV29-1 and TRBJ1-2, with unresolved D. V shed 4 bases and J shed 10 bases, with 19 bases lying between them. Germline loops: CDR1 SQVTM, CDR2 ANQGSEA. The CDR3 covers 13 residues. CDR3 residues: CSVVPPGIKVYTF. CDR3 coding DNA: TGCAGCGTTGTGCCCCCAGGAATTAAAGTCTACACCTTC.

The genes are TRBV6-5 and TRBJ2-4; D is perhaps TRBD2 (5 bases). V shed 8 bases and J shed 1 base, with 15 bases lying between them. This CDR3 contains 15 residues. CDR1 and CDR2 from the germline V gene are MNHEY and SVGAGI. The CDR3: CASWRAPGAKNIQYF. The CDR3 bases are TGTGCCAGCTGGCGGGCACCCGGGGCCAAAAACATTCAGTACTTC.

This chain links TRBV4-3 with TRBJ2-7, with a tentative D call TRBD2 (5 bases). This CDR3 contains 15 residues. Germline V gene data show CDR1 as LGHNA and CDR2 as YSLEER. The germline V and J ends were trimmed by 3 bases and 6 bases, with 18 bases remaining between them. CDR3 protein: CASSQSPASLSEQYF. CDR3 sequence (DNA): TGCGCCAGCAGCCAGTCCCCAGCTAGCCTCTCCGAGCAGTACTTC.

The chain links TRBV6-5 to TRBJ2-6; D is undetermined. V was cut by 0 bases and J by 1 base, with 4 bases left in between. Germline-derived CDR1 and CDR2 are MNHEY and SVGAGI. This CDR3 has 15 residues. The CDR3 coding sequence is TGTGCCAGCAGTTACTCATATTCTGGGGCCAACGTCCTGACTTTC. Residues: CASSYSYSGANVLTF.

The V and J genes are TRBV28 and TRBJ1-1; maybe TRBD1 (5 bases). Per the germline V gene, CDR1 is MDHEN and CDR2 is SYDVKM. The CDR3 totals 15 residues. V dropped 4 bases and J dropped 0 bases, with 12 bases sitting between them. CDR3 coding DNA: TGTGCCAGCAGTTCCGACAGTTACATGAACACTGAAGCTTTCTTT. Translation gives CASSSDSYMNTEAFF.

The V and J genes are TRBV30 and TRBJ2-1; 9 nucleotides match TRBD1. The V segment lost 1 base and the J segment 8 bases; nucleotides outside the gene matches: 6. CDR1 is GTSNPN and CDR2 is SVGIG in the germline V gene (reference sequence). CDR3 length: 14 amino acids. The CDR3, as DNA: TGTGCCTGGAGTGGCTGGACAGGGGTGGATGAGCAGTTCTTC. Translation gives CAWSGWTGVDEQFF.

This chain uses TRBV7-9 with TRBJ1-2, with 7 nucleotides matching TRBD1. This CDR3 has 14 amino acids. Germline values: CDR1 SEHNR, CDR2 FQNEAQ (reference sequence). Losses at the gene ends were 6 bases for V and 7 bases for J; bases not matched to a gene: 11. The CDR3 DNA reads as TGTGCCAGCAGAGGGAGCTTGGGGACAGCTGGCTACACCTTC. Amino acid sequence: CASRGSLGTAGYTF. The full variable domain, with the rest looked up from reference TRBV7-9 and TRBJ1-2, is DTGVSQNPRHKITKRGQNVTFRCDPISEHNRLYWYRQTLGQGPEFLTYFQNEAQLEKSRLLSDRFSAERPKGSFSTLEIQRTEQGDSAMYLCASRGSLGTAGYTFGSGTRLTVV.

DNA for the CDR3: TGTGCCACCAGGGGCAGGCAGAACACTGAAGCTTTCTTT. Amino acids: CATRGRQNTEAFF. The genes are TRBV24-1 and TRBJ1-1; D not resolved. The CDR3 is made up of 13 amino acids. Germline V gene lookup returns CDR1 KGHDR and CDR2 SFDVKD. The V end was cut by 7 bases, the J end by 1 base, with 9 bases between.

The J gene is TRBJ2-7, the V gene TRBV30; weak D call: TRBD2 (6 bases). Looked up from germline, CDR1 is GTSNPN and CDR2 is SVGIG (reference sequence). The ends were cut back, 2 bases at V and 3 bases at J, with 11 bases in the middle. The length of the CDR3 is 13 residues. The DNA of the CDR3 is TGTGCCTGGAGTAAGGGGAGGTACTACGAGCAGTACTTC. Amino acids: CAWSKGRYYEQYF.

The J gene is TRBJ2-5, the V gene TRBV5-1, with 8 bases aligning to TRBD1. V was pared by 3 bases and J by 1 base, with 5 bases of the junction left unmatched. The germline V gene encodes CDR1 SGHRS and CDR2 YFSETQ. This CDR3 is built from 15 residues. For the CDR3, the DNA is TGCGCCAGCAGCTCCAACACAGGGGGCCAAGAGACCCAGTACTTC. This codes for CASSSNTGGQETQYF.

The chain couples TRBV5-5 to TRBJ1-4; 7 positions match TRBD1. This CDR3 region has 16 residues. Germline CDR1 and CDR2: SGHKS and YYEKEE (reference sequence). Unmatched junction bases numbered 10, after V lost 1 base and J lost 7 bases. CDR3 residues: CASSLIPRQGGEKLFF. The CDR3, as DNA: TGTGCCAGCAGCTTGATCCCTCGACAGGGAGGTGAAAAACTGTTTTTT.

For the CDR3, the DNA is TGTGCCAGCAGCGCAGCTGGCGGGAGGGAACATGAGCAGTTCTTC. Amino acid sequence: CASSAAGGREHEQFF. This rearrangement joins TRBV7-8 to TRBJ2-1; 9 bases are a match to TRBD2. Germline CDR1 is SGHVS and CDR2 is FQNEAQ. Losses at the gene ends were 5 bases for V and 8 bases for J; bases not matched to a gene: 10. This CDR3 has 15 amino acids.

This chain uses TRBV5-1 with TRBJ2-3; 7 positions agree with TRBD2. The CDR3 length is 15 residues. The germline V gene encodes CDR1 SGHRS and CDR2 YFSETQ. Losses at the gene ends were 2 bases for V and 2 bases for J; bases not matched to a gene: 5. CDR3 DNA sequence: TGCGCCAGCAGCTTCACTAGCGTCCCCACAGATACGCAGTATTTT. Protein: CASSFTSVPTDTQYF. Full variable domain (missing parts from reference TRBV5-1 and TRBJ2-3): KAGVTQTPRYLIKTRGQQVTLSCSPISGHRSVSWYQQTPGQGLQFLFEYFSETQRNKGNFPGRFSGRQFSNSRSEMNVSTLELGDSALYLCASSFTSVPTDTQYFGPGTRLTVL.

J is TRBJ2-1 and V is TRBV24-1; 10 positions match TRBD2. The ends lost 4 bases at V and 1 base at J; junction bases unmatched: 12. CDR1 and CDR2 (germline): KGHDR, SFDVKD. The CDR3 length is 19 residues. CDR3 DNA sequence: TGTGCCACCAGTGAGGGGAGGAGCGGGAGGGCCCTGTCCTACAATGAGCAGTTCTTC. It codes for CATSEGRSGRALSYNEQFF.

This rearrangement joins TRBV15 to TRBJ2-1, with no clear D. This CDR3 is built from 14 residues. Germline V gene data show CDR1 as LNHNV and CDR2 as YYDKDF (reference sequence). Between the trimmed V and J ends, which lost 1 base and 6 bases, there was a span of 10 bases. The CDR3 bases are TGTGCCACCAGCAGAGGCCGAGGATTCAATGAGCAGTTCTTC. Protein: CATSRGRGFNEQFF.

The chain combines TRBV19 with TRBJ2-5; 9 nucleotides agree with TRBD2. CDR3 length: 17 residues. J lost 3 bases, V lost 1 base, and 9 bases had no gene match. Germline lookup yields CDR1 LNHDA and CDR2 SQIVND (reference sequence). CDR3 residues: CASSIAGPGLAEETQYF. CDR3 coding DNA: TGTGCCAGTAGTATAGCTGGACCGGGACTAGCTGAAGAGACCCAGTACTTC.

The genes are TRBV4-1 and TRBJ2-1; D remains unclear. Trimming removed 1 base at V and 0 bases at J, with 7 bases between. The length of the CDR3 is 15 residues. Looked up from germline, CDR1 is MGHRA and CDR2 is YSYEKL. CDR3 region: CASSQAGSSYNEQFF. In DNA, the CDR3 is TGCGCCAGCAGCCAAGCGGGTAGCTCCTACAATGAGCAGTTCTTC.

The chain combines TRBV19 with TRBJ1-5; TRBD1 might be the D (5 bases). V lost 1 base, J lost 6 bases, and 19 bases lay in between. The germline CDR1 and CDR2 sequences are LNHDA and SQIVND (reference sequence). This CDR3 has 17 amino acids. In DNA form, the CDR3 reads TGTGCCAGTAGTATAGTTCTGGGGCAAAGTAGAGGTCAGCCCCAGCATTTT. Its protein is CASSIVLGQSRGQPQHF.

V usage is TRBV5-6 and J usage is TRBJ2-3; D is possibly TRBD2 (6 bases). This CDR3 spans 17 amino acids. Germline V gene lookup returns CDR1 SGHDT and CDR2 YYEEEE. Trimming took 0 bases from V and 2 from J, leaving 16 bases between them. CDR3 nucleotides: TGTGCCAGCAGCTTGGGGGTGGGCGGGGCGATCACAGATACGCAGTATTTT. As protein: CASSLGVGGAITDTQYF.

V is TRBV5-6 and J is TRBJ2-7; 8 bases map to TRBD1. Trimming took 0 bases from V and 4 from J; bases not matched to a gene: 6. This CDR3 contains 15 residues. Germline V gene data show CDR1 as SGHDT and CDR2 as YYEEEE. The CDR3 loop reads CASSLVGQGMYEQYF. CDR3 nucleotide sequence: TGTGCCAGCAGCTTGGTCGGACAGGGAATGTACGAGCAGTACTTC.

This clone was recorded once. The chain recombines TRBV5-6 with TRBJ2-7; unclear D gene. Germline V gene sequence: CDR1 SGHDT, CDR2 YYEEEE. V was cut by 2 bases and J by 2 bases, with 11 bases left in between. The CDR3 consists of 14 residues. CDR3 bases: TGTGCCAGCAGCTTCGTCAACACAGCCTACGAGCAGTACTTC. This translates into CASSFVNTAYEQYF.

The chain couples TRBV19 to TRBJ1-5, with no clear D. The germline V gene has CDR1 LNHDA and CDR2 SQIVND (reference sequence). Trimming removed 6 bases at V and 0 bases at J, with 15 bases between. The CDR3 sequence is 16 residues long. The CDR3 sequence is CASRAGQANSNQPQHF. In DNA form, the CDR3 reads TGTGCCAGTAGAGCGGGTCAGGCGAATAGCAATCAGCCCCAGCATTTT.